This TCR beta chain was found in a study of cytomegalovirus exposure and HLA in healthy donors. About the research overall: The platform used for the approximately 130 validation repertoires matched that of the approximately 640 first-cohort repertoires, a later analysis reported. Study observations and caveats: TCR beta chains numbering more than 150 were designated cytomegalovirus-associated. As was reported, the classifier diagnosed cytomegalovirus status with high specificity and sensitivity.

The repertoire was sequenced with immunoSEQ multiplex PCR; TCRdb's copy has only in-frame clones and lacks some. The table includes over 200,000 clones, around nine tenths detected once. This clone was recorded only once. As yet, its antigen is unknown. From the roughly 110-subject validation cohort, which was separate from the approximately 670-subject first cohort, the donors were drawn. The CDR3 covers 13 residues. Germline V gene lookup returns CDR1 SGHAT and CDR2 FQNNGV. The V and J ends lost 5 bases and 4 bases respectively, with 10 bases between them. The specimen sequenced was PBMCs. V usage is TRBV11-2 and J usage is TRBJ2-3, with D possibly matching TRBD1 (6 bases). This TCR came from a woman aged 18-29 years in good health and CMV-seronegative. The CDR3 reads CASSQDRPDTQYF. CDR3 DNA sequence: TGTGCCAGCAGCCAGGACAGACCAGATACGCAGTATTTT.